Listed below are T cell receptor beta chains from one sample, sequenced in a study of monozygotic twins with cystic fibrosis. TCRdb keeps only in-frame clones here, not all; method: immunoSEQ multiplex PCR. The top ten hold about 1.6% of the sample, which has about 21,000 clones, about 90% seen once. The material sequenced was blood. These receptor sequences come from a girl aged 2-9 years with cystic fibrosis. Each CDR3 is given with its conserved first and last residue. A D gene is named only where the DNA matches it firmly. Where a row states a size, it is once, few, many or the class of an expanded clone; other rows omit it.

d_gene	v_gene	j_gene	abundance	CDR3aa	CDR3nt
.	TRBV5-4	TRBJ2-5	once	CASSFEPIQETKYF	TGTGCCAGCAGTTTTGAGCCTATACAAGAGACCAAGTACTTC
TRBD1	TRBV5-1	TRBJ1-4	once	CASSLGQGNEKLFF	TGCGCCAGCAGCTTGGGACAGGGTAATGAAAAACTGTTTTTT
.	TRBV30	TRBJ2-7	.	CAWSVGVREYF	TGTGCCTGGAGTGTAGGGGTCAGGGAGTACTTC
TRBD1	TRBV4-2	TRBJ2-1	.	CASSQELWTGLSEQFF	TGTGCCAGCAGCCAAGAACTTTGGACAGGGCTAAGCGAGCAGTTCTTC
TRBD2	TRBV7-9	TRBJ2-5	.	CASSLAYTSGSGQETQYF	TGTGCCAGCAGCTTAGCCTACACTAGCGGGAGTGGCCAAGAGACCCAGTACTTC
.	TRBV30	TRBJ1-1	.	CAWSVPSLNTEAFF	TGTGCCTGGAGTGTACCGAGTCTTAACACTGAAGCTTTCTTT
.	TRBV27	TRBJ2-1	.	CASSLYARNNEQFF	TGTGCCAGCAGTTTATATGCCAGAAACAATGAGCAGTTCTTC
.	TRBV28	TRBJ1-1	.	CASSLWGRSNTEAFF	TGTGCCAGCAGTTTATGGGGGAGGAGTAACACTGAAGCTTTCTTT
.	TRBV4-2	TRBJ1-1	.	CASSRSTGNTEAFF	TGTGCCAGCAGCCGATCGACAGGGAACACTGAAGCTTTCTTT
TRBD1	TRBV19	TRBJ2-1	.	CASSITSGQGDNEQFF	TGTGCCAGTAGTATCACCTCGGGACAGGGTGATAATGAGCAGTTCTTC
.	TRBV19	TRBJ1-4	.	CASSRRMPTNEKLFF	TGTGCCAGTAGTAGGCGGATGCCAACTAATGAAAAACTGTTTTTT